The 17 T cell receptor beta chains below were found in one sample sequenced in a study of T cells in Graves' hyperthyroidism and ophthalmopathy (dated 2019 in TCRdb). Library prep was done by multiplex PCR. Sequencer: Illumina HiSeq 2000. The TCR beta CDR3 regions were amplified from RNA transcripts. For the first round of RT-PCR on the TCR CDR3, the HTBI primer set was used together with the Qiagen OneStep RT-PCR kit. Clones were called with MiXCR by TCRdb after fastp trimmed the public reads at Q25, and only in-frame beta chains were retained. Rows are combined by CDR3 protein, so each entry shows the most common genes and DNA. Within this sample are about 560,000 distinct CDR3 sequences, with about a sixth of them counted one time only. The biggest ten clones account for approximately 20% of the sample. Sequencing used blood. The receptors derive from a woman younger than 35 with Graves' hyperthyroidism.

Ten or more counts support this clonotype. The rearrangement joins TRBV13 to TRBJ2-3; D gene ambiguous. V lost 6 bases, J lost 1 base, and 5 bases lay in between. CDR1 and CDR2 (germline): PRHDT, FYEKMQ (reference sequence). The CDR3 is 12 residues long. The CDR3: CASSSRTDTQYF. CDR3 bases: TGTGCCAGCAGTTCCCGCACAGATACGCAGTATTTT.

About this clonotype: Possible read error: a much larger clone is one base away. As the CDR3 is not closed by the conserved phenylalanine or tryptophan, this likely results from a read error. This chain joins TRBV20-1 and TRBJ1-1, with D possibly being TRBD1 (6 bases). V was cut by 3 bases and J by 2 bases, with 13 bases left in between. Germline V gene sequence: CDR1 DFQATT, CDR2 SNEGSKA (reference sequence). The CDR3 sequence is 14 residues long. CDR3 protein: CSASANRDNTEAFS. As DNA, the CDR3 is TGCAGTGCTAGTGCAAACAGGGATAACACTGAAGCTTTCTCT.

The chain combines TRBV5-4 with TRBJ1-2; D might be TRBD1 (6 bases). Germline V gene sequence: CDR1 SGHNT, CDR2 YYREEE (reference sequence). V was trimmed by 4 bases and J by 8 bases, leaving 18 bases between them. CDR3 length: 14 amino acids. CDR3 loop: CASSHMDSPGGYTF. CDR3 bases: TGTGCCAGCAGCCACATGGACAGCCCGGGGGGCTACACCTTC.

V is TRBV19 and J is TRBJ2-1; 11 nucleotides agree with TRBD1. The germline gives CDR1 LNHDA, CDR2 SQIVND (reference sequence). This CDR3 has 16 amino acids. V shed 3 bases and J 5 bases; nucleotides not matched to a gene: 6. CDR3: CASSMEDRGRNNEQFF. The CDR3 coding sequence is TGTGCCAGTAGTATGGAGGACAGGGGGCGCAACAATGAGCAGTTCTTC. Full variable domain (rest looked up from reference TRBV19 and TRBJ2-1): DGGITQSPKYLFRKEGQNVTLSCEQNLNHDAMYWYRQDPGQGLRLIYYSQIVNDFQKGDIAEGYSVSREKKESFPLTVTSAQKNPTAFYLCASSMEDRGRNNEQFFGPGTRLTVL.

This clonotype occurred a few times. This chain connects TRBV9 to TRBJ1-4, with D possibly matching TRBD1 (5 bases). CDR1 and CDR2 from the germline V gene are SGDLS and YYNGEE. This CDR3 contains 15 residues. Trimming left V 0 bases short and J 2 bases short, with 8 bases between. CDR3 in amino acids: CASSVGEGTNEKLFF. DNA for the CDR3: TGTGCCAGCAGCGTAGGTGAGGGGACTAATGAAAAACTGTTTTTT.

The chain links TRBV6-2 or TRBV6-3 to TRBJ2-1; 7 bases align to TRBD2. With V trimmed by 6 bases and J by 5 bases, 13 bases remained unmatched. This CDR3 spans 16 amino acids. Germline assignment: CDR1 MNHEY and CDR2 SVGEGT. In DNA, the CDR3 is TGTGCCAGCAGAAGACTCGTGGGGGGGGGGGACAATGAGCAGTTCTTC. It specifies CASRRLVGGGDNEQFF.

This clonotype showed up many times. The chain joins TRBV29-1 to TRBJ1-1; no firm D call. V lost 6 bases and J 0 bases, leaving 8 bases between the germline ends. This CDR3 has 12 amino acids. CDR1 and CDR2 (germline): SQVTM, ANQGSEA. The CDR3 coding sequence is TGCAGCGTGGCGACACTGAACACTGAAGCTTTCTTT. Amino acids: CSVATLNTEAFF. Combining the CDR3 with reference TRBV29-1 and TRBJ1-1 gives the whole variable domain SAVISQKPSRDICQRGTSLTIQCQVDSQVTMMFWYRQQPGQSLTLIATANQGSEATYESGFVIDKFPISRPNLTFSTLTVSNMSPEDSSIYLCSVATLNTEAFFGQGTRLTVV.

This clonotype was observed once. The V and J genes are TRBV6-2 or TRBV6-3 and TRBJ2-5; D might be TRBD1 (6 bases). The CDR3 extends over 16 amino acids. V was pared by 2 bases and J by 5 bases, with 18 bases between. From germline, CDR1 is MNHEY and CDR2 SVGEGT. CDR3 sequence: CASSYLTDSFVETQYF. CDR3 bases: TGTGCCAGCAGTTACCTCACGGACAGTTTTGTGGAGACCCAGTACTTC.

This clonotype has ten or more counts. The chain recombines TRBV18 with TRBJ1-2; a weak D match, TRBD1 (5 bases). This CDR3 is 14 amino acids long. Trimming took 4 bases from V and 5 from J, leaving 14 bases between them. CDR1 KGHSH and CDR2 LQKENI come from the germline V gene. The CDR3 bases are TGTGCCAGCTCACTTGGGACGGATGGGTATGGCTACACCTTC. Its translation: CASSLGTDGYGYTF.

The sample holds many counts of this clonotype. This chain joins TRBV6-2 or TRBV6-3 and TRBJ1-5; 7 bases match TRBD1. V shed 6 bases and J 6 bases; nucleotides not matched to a gene: 5. The CDR3 length is 13 residues. Germline V CDR1 and CDR2: MNHEY, SVGEGT. The CDR3 region has the DNA TGTGCCAGCAGAGACAGGGACGCTCAGCCCCAGCATTTT. Protein product: CASRDRDAQPQHF.

This chain connects TRBV7-9 to TRBJ2-7, with a possible D match to TRBD2 (5 bases). The better agreement between TRBJ2-1 and the DNA end casts doubt on the J call. Germline V CDR1 and CDR2: SEHNR, FQNEAQ (reference sequence). The CDR3 sequence is 13 residues long. This chain's CDR3 is CASSPSKRYEQFF. CDR3 coding DNA: TGTGCCAGCAGCCCTAGCAAGCGGTACGAGCAGTTCTTC.

This clonotype was seen repeatedly, ten times or more. The chain recombines TRBV12-3 or TRBV12-4 with TRBJ1-4, with 7 bases identical to TRBD1. The CDR3 totals 15 residues. With 6 bases clipped from V and 7 bases from J, the junction kept 11 bases outside the gene matches. The CDR3 spells CASSPDRVGGEKLFF. The CDR3 DNA follows: TGTGCCAGCAGCCCCGACAGGGTTGGTGGTGAAAAACTGTTTTTT.

This clonotype was seen a handful of times. This chain connects TRBV20-1 to TRBJ2-7; 7 bases align to TRBD2. The CDR3 is made up of 13 amino acids. Germline loops: CDR1 DFQATT, CDR2 SNEGSKA (reference sequence). Trimming took 3 bases from V and 5 from J; bases not matched to a gene: 7. In DNA, the CDR3 is TGCAGTGCTAGTCTAGCGGTAGGGCACGAGCAGTACTTC. Amino acids: CSASLAVGHEQYF.

The rearrangement joins TRBV12-3 or TRBV12-4 to TRBJ1-1; D remains ambiguous. The V and J ends lost 3 bases and 3 bases respectively, with 11 bases between them. The CDR3 contains 14 residues. The CDR3 DNA is TGTGCCAGCAGTTTTGCGGAGGGTTACACTGAAGCTTTCTTT. Translating gives CASSFAEGYTEAFF.

This clonotype was seen ten or more times. J is TRBJ2-7 and V is TRBV30, with 9 bases matching TRBD1. This CDR3 is built from 12 residues. V lost 4 bases to trimming and J lost 5 bases; unmatched junction nucleotides: 3. Germline loops: CDR1 GTSNPN, CDR2 SVGIG (reference sequence). Here the CDR3 reads CAWNRGRDEQYF. CDR3 nucleotide sequence: TGTGCCTGGAACAGGGGGCGGGACGAGCAGTACTTC.

The chain is built from TRBV7-8 and TRBJ2-2, with D tentatively TRBD2 (6 bases). Deletions cut 5 bases from V and 5 bases from J, with 18 bases between. CDR1 is SGHVS and CDR2 is FQNEAQ in the germline V gene. CDR3 size: 16 residues. CDR3 DNA sequence: TGTGCCAGCAGCCCCCGACCGGGAGAGGATACCGGGGAGCTGTTTTTT. Encoded protein: CASSPRPGEDTGELFF.

This clonotype has a handful of counts. This sequence joins TRBV10-3 and TRBJ2-1, with D uncertain. CDR3 size: 14 residues. Germline V CDR1 and CDR2: ENHRY, SYGVKD. Between the trimmed V and J ends, which lost 5 bases and 5 bases, there was a span of 13 bases. CDR3 residues: CAISPSVSDNEQFF. The CDR3 nucleotides are TGTGCCATCAGTCCGAGTGTGAGCGACAATGAGCAGTTCTTC.